One T cell receptor (beta chain) is described in this entry. Its antigen remains unknown. The PCR contained 60 Vbeta and 13 Jbeta primers. Only in-frame clones appear in the TCRdb table, and some are missing; sequencing was by immunoSEQ multiplex PCR. The sample holds approximately 280,000 clones, roughly 85% seen once. These data are taken from a study of cytomegalovirus exposure and HLA in healthy donors. General observations from the study: As a later analysis revealed, most CMV-associated TCR beta chains appeared HLA-restricted. A prior analysis recorded that most TCR beta V segments were productive about 87% or about 30% of the time. The number of N-insertions in an Asian-associated ancestry cluster was reportedly below the roughly 670-donor mean in a later analysis.

This TCR derives from a man in his forties in good health and CMV-seropositive. Sequenced: PBMCs.

CDR3 amino acids: CASSIPRQGASNEQFF. In nucleotides, the CDR3 is TGTGCCAGTAGTATACCTCGACAGGGGGCGAGTAATGAGCAGTTCTTC. V usage is TRBV19 and J usage is TRBJ2-1, with 10 bases that match TRBD1. CDR3 size: 16 residues. The V and J ends lost 2 bases and 7 bases, in that order; junction bases with no gene match: 8. Germline CDR1 and CDR2: LNHDA and SQIVND (reference sequence).